The rows below give T cell receptor beta chains drawn from one sample of a study of blood T cell repertoires in COVID-19. The repertoire was sequenced with immunoSEQ multiplex PCR; TCRdb's copy has only in-frame clones and lacks some. The table records roughly 410,000 clones, approximately 89% of them present only once. The material sequenced was peripheral blood. Receptors originate from a woman between 40 and 55 years old with COVID-19, enrolled during active disease. Each CDR3 is given with its conserved first and last residue. Fields, in order: D gene, J gene, V gene, clone size, CDR3 DNA, CDR3 protein. D genes are given only for firm matches. Clone sizes are given selectively: once, few, many, or a class where the clone is expanded.

.	TRBJ1-5	TRBV12-5	.	TGTGCTAGTTTGATGTCGGGCAATCAGCCCCAGCATTTT	CASLMSGNQPQHF
.	TRBJ1-2	TRBV7-9	.	TGTGCCAGCAGCTTCACGCAGGGTGGCTACACCTTC	CASSFTQGGYTF
TRBD1	TRBJ2-2	TRBV29-1	.	TGCAGCGCAGCCAAACAGGGGGCCGGGGAGCTGTTTTTT	CSAAKQGAGELFF
.	TRBJ2-1	TRBV7-9	.	TGTGCCAGCAGCTTAGATCCCTATAACAATGAGCAGTTCTTC	CASSLDPYNNEQFF
TRBD1	TRBJ2-7	TRBV4-2	.	TGTGCCAGCAGCCAAGAAAGGACAGGGCGCGAGCAGTACTTC	CASSQERTGREQYF
TRBD2	TRBJ2-1	TRBV2	.	TGTGCCAGCGGGGGGGGGACTAGTTCCTACAATGAGCAGTTCTTC	CASGGGTSSYNEQFF
.	TRBJ1-6	TRBV27	.	TGTGCCAGCAGTTCCGGGGGACCGGCTTATAATTCACCCCTCCACTTT	CASSSGGPAYNSPLHF
.	TRBJ1-5	TRBV29-1	.	TGCAGCGTTTCCCAGGGGAATCAGCCCCAGCATTTT	CSVSQGNQPQHF
.	TRBJ1-1	TRBV5-1	.	TGCGCCAGCAGCTTGGATGCCGCAGGGTCGCGCGAAGCTTTCTTT	CASSLDAAGSREAFF
.	TRBJ1-5	TRBV5-4	.	TGTGCCAGCAGCTTTACGAAGAGCCGTAGCAATCAGCCCCAGCATTTT	CASSFTKSRSNQPQHF
.	TRBJ1-1	TRBV7-3	.	TGTGCCAGCAGCTATCAGGCGGGGAGACTGAACACTGAAGCTTTCTTT	CASSYQAGRLNTEAFF
TRBD1	TRBJ1-1	TRBV6-5	few	TGTGCCAGCAGATTACAGGGGGCGGCTGAAGCTTTCTTT	CASRLQGAAEAFF
.	TRBJ2-1	TRBV20-1	.	TGCAGTGCTAGAGTTAGCGGTGAGCAGTTCTTC	CSARVSGEQFF
.	TRBJ1-2	TRBV5-1	.	TGCGCCAGCAGCTTGGGACAGGTCTATGGCTACACCTTC	CASSLGQVYGYTF
.	TRBJ1-1	TRBV6-2/TRBV6-3	.	TGTGCCAGCAGTTACTCGAGAGACAGGATGAACACTGAAGCTTTCTTT	CASSYSRDRMNTEAFF
TRBD1	TRBJ1-6	TRBV28	.	TGTGCCAGCAGTTTACGACAGGGGTCGGGCACTTCACCCCTCCACTTT	CASSLRQGSGTSPLHF
TRBD1	TRBJ1-2	TRBV28	.	TGTGCCAGCACCGGGACAGGGGGCGGTGGCTACACCTTC	CASTGTGGGGYTF
TRBD1	TRBJ1-3	TRBV5-1	.	TGCGCCAGCAGCTTATTACAGGGGGCAAACACCATATATTTT	CASSLLQGANTIYF
TRBD1	TRBJ2-7	TRBV25-1	.	TGTGCCAGCAGTGAACGGGCCAGGGGGATAGTTGAGCAGTACTTC	CASSERARGIVEQYF
.	TRBJ2-3	TRBV28	.	TGTGCCAGCAGTTTATCGGATACGCAGTATTTT	CASSLSDTQYF
.	TRBJ1-6	TRBV5-6	.	TGTGCCAGCAGCAGGCTGCGGTCAACCCAGGGCTCACCCCTCCACTTT	CASSRLRSTQGSPLHF
.	TRBJ1-2	TRBV28	.	TGTGCCAGCAGCCCCGACAGGATGAGGGGCTACACCTTC	CASSPDRMRGYTF
.	TRBJ2-3	TRBV24-1	.	TGTGCCACCAGTGAGGCAGGTACAGATACGCAGTATTTT	CATSEAGTDTQYF
.	TRBJ2-7	TRBV10-3	.	TGTGCCATCAGTGAGACTTCTTACGAGCAGTACTTC	CAISETSYEQYF
.	TRBJ1-6	TRBV10-3	.	TGTGCCATCACAGGGGCAGGGGCCAATTCACCCCTCCACTTT	CAITGAGANSPLHF
TRBD1	TRBJ1-3	TRBV19	.	TGTGCCAGTAGTCAACCCCAAACAGGGGTCTCTGGAAACACCATATATTTT	CASSQPQTGVSGNTIYF
.	TRBJ2-3	TRBV5-1	.	TGCGCCAGCAGCTTGCGAGGGGGATCAGGTGTCAGCACAGATACGCAGTATTTT	CASSLRGGSGVSTDTQYF
.	TRBJ1-5	TRBV12-3/TRBV12-4	few	TGTGCCAGCAGCAAAAGAGGGGGTCAGCCCCAGCATTTT	CASSKRGGQPQHF
.	TRBJ2-7	TRBV7-9	.	TGTGCCAGCAGCCCATCGTCCAGCTACGAGCAGTACTTC	CASSPSSSYEQYF
TRBD2	TRBJ2-3	TRBV7-9	.	TGTGCCAGCAGCTTATTAGCGGGGGGACGCACAGATACGCAGTATTTT	CASSLLAGGRTDTQYF
.	TRBJ1-2	TRBV5-6	.	TGTGCCAGCAGCCCAGAGGGTCCTAACTATGGCTACACCTTC	CASSPEGPNYGYTF
TRBD1	TRBJ2-1	TRBV5-1	.	TGCGCCAGCAGCCGCCCTTCGGACAGGGTGAGGTTCTTC	CASSRPSDRVRFF
.	TRBJ1-2	TRBV27	once	TGTGCCAGCAGTTTATTGGGCAGTACGGTAGATTATGGCTACACCTTC	CASSLLGSTVDYGYTF
.	TRBJ1-2	TRBV6-5	few	TGTGCCAGCAGTTACCAGGGAGGCTACACCTTC	CASSYQGGYTF
.	TRBJ1-5	TRBV19	.	TGTGCCAGTAGTAACCCCAGCAGCGATAGCAATCAGCCCCAGCATTTT	CASSNPSSDSNQPQHF
.	TRBJ2-5	TRBV7-9	.	TGTGCCAGCACCCAGGGTGCTTACCACCAAGAGACCCAGTACTTC	CASTQGAYHQETQYF
.	TRBJ2-1	TRBV7-9	.	TGTGCCAGCAGCTTGCCGGACTACGGGCAGTTCTTC	CASSLPDYGQFF
TRBD1	TRBJ1-4	TRBV7-9	.	TGTGCCAGCAGCTTGGGGTTAAGACAGGGTCGTATTAATGAAAAACTGTTTTTT	CASSLGLRQGRINEKLFF
TRBD1	TRBJ2-7	TRBV28	.	TGTGCCAGCAGTTTAATGAGGGGGCGGGCCAACGAGCAGTACTTC	CASSLMRGRANEQYF
.	TRBJ1-1	TRBV11-2	.	TGTGCCAGCAGCTTCCCCAGGGAAACGAACACTGAAGCTTTCTTT	CASSFPRETNTEAFF
.	TRBJ2-3	TRBV7-9	.	TGTGCCAGCAGCTCCCCAATCGGCTTTGGGAGCAGCACAGATACGCAGTATTTT	CASSSPIGFGSSTDTQYF
TRBD1	TRBJ1-6	TRBV7-9	.	TGTGCCAGCAGCTTGGTCCTAGCAGGGGGCGCGTCCTATAATTCACCCCTCCACTTT	CASSLVLAGGASYNSPLHF
.	TRBJ1-4	TRBV4-3	.	TGCGCCAGCAGCCAGAACAGGGTTAGGGATGAAAAACTGTTTTTT	CASSQNRVRDEKLFF
TRBD1	TRBJ1-3	TRBV6-5	once	TGTGCCAGCAGTTACCCCGGGACAGCTGGAAACACCATATATTTT	CASSYPGTAGNTIYF
TRBD1	TRBJ1-4	TRBV19	.	TGTGCCAGTAGGGGACTGAGGACAGGGGTAGGGGAAAAACTGTTTTTT	CASRGLRTGVGEKLFF
.	TRBJ2-1	TRBV7-6	.	TGTGCCAGCAGCTTAGTATGGGTTCTAGACGGTGAGCAGTTCTTC	CASSLVWVLDGEQFF
TRBD2	TRBJ2-5	TRBV3-1/TRBV3-2	.	TGTGCCAGCAGGTCTAGCGGGGGGCCAGAGACCCAGTACTTC	CASRSSGGPETQYF
TRBD1	TRBJ1-5	TRBV9	.	TGTGCCAGCAGCGCCGAGACAGGGCTCAATCAGCCCCAGCATTTT	CASSAETGLNQPQHF
.	TRBJ1-5	TRBV27	.	TGTGCCAGCAGCCTTCATGGGGCAGGCACAATCAATCAGCCCCAGCATTTT	CASSLHGAGTINQPQHF
TRBD1	TRBJ1-2	TRBV28	.	TGTGCCAGCAGTCTCCGCACCGGGACAGGGGACGGCTACACCTTC	CASSLRTGTGDGYTF
.	TRBJ1-1	TRBV6-5	.	TGTGCCAGCAGTTATAGCAGGGGCACTGAAGCTTTCTTT	CASSYSRGTEAFF
.	TRBJ1-2	TRBV6-1	.	TGTGCCAGCAGTGATCGACAGCTTCACTATGGCTACACCTTC	CASSDRQLHYGYTF